This T cell receptor (beta chain) was captured by sequencing in a study of blood T cell repertoires in COVID-19. Study-wide background: The United States, Italy and Spain were the sources of the acute and convalescent COVID-19 samples. In each case, the material was cDNA or gDNA derived from T cells, B-cell-depleted T cells, or PBMCs.

From germline, CDR1 is SGDLS and CDR2 YYNGEE. The CDR3 length is 15 residues. With 3 bases removed from V and 0 bases from J, the gap between germline ends came to 7 bases. This clone was seen once. As handled by the study authors: Cell counts per sample came from amplifying reference gene primers. Profiled with immunoSEQ multiplex PCR; TCRdb holds only in-frame clones, not every one. V, J and clone size are taken as reported in that table, and D and trimming were inferred from the DNA itself. The sample records 110,000 to 150,000 clones, about 85% being singletons. The specimen was peripheral blood. The V gene is TRBV9, the J gene TRBJ2-6; D is uncertain. The source is a human donor in a cohort sampled during active COVID-19. Here the CDR3 reads CASSELPSGANVLTF. The CDR3 DNA reads as TGTGCCAGCAGCGAACTGCCCTCTGGGGCCAACGTCCTGACTTTC.